The TCR beta chain under discussion was sequenced for a study of blood T cell repertoires in COVID-19. Overall study context: Collection of acute and convalescent COVID-19 samples took place in the United States, Italy and Spain. The analysed material was cDNA or gDNA that came from T cells, B-cell-depleted T cells, or PBMCs.

Per the authors' pipeline: Estimation of nucleated cell counts relied on the amplification of reference gene primers. TCRdb keeps only in-frame clones here, not all; method: immunoSEQ multiplex PCR. From that table come the V and J calls and clone size; the DNA was used to work out D and trimming. Among fewer than 85,000 clones, around 90% were seen once, and the ten largest hold approximately 5.5%. The CDR3 length is 20 residues. Trimming cost V 0 bases and J 0 bases, with 25 bases left between them. Germline V gives CDR1 SGHRS, CDR2 YFSETQ. The chain links TRBV5-1 to TRBJ2-7; tentative D call: TRBD1 (6 bases). The sample consisted of peripheral blood. This sequence originates from a human donor in a cohort sampled during active COVID-19. The CDR3 here is CASSLEPGQFLRLSSYEQYF. CDR3 coding DNA: TGCGCCAGCAGCTTGGAGCCCGGACAGTTTTTACGCCTTAGCTCCTACGAGCAGTACTTC.